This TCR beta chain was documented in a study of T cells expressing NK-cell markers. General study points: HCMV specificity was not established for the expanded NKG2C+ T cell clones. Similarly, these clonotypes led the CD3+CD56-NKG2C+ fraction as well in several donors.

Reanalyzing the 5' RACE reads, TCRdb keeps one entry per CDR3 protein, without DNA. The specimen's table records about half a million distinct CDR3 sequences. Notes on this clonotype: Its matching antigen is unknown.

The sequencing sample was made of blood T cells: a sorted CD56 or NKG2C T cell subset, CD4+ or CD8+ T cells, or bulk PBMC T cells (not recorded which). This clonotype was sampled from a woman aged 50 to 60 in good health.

The CDR3 sequence: CSVQFRDRGPSGANVLTF. This chain links TRBV29-1 with TRBJ2-6; the D gene TCRdb calls, TRBD1, cannot be checked with no DNA. The CDR3 loop spans 18 amino acids. CDR1 and CDR2 from the germline V gene are SQVTM and ANQGSEA.